A single sample gave rise to the 3 T cell receptor beta chains below, sequenced in a study of blood T cells in healthy people across ages. Sample-barcoded 5' priming and a J-beta primer mix drove a second PCR of roughly 7 to 11 cycles. MiXCR was run by TCRdb on the 5' RACE reads, yielding one entry per CDR3 protein. This repertoire shows approximately 730,000 distinct CDR3 sequences, less than 70% found once; its top ten account for about 42%. Sequencing was performed on blood. These receptors were obtained from a man aged 80 or over in good health.

This clonotype was seen only a few times. The J gene is TRBJ2-3, the V gene TRBV24-1; TRBD1 agrees at 9 bases. The CDR3 is 15 residues long. Per germline, CDR1 KGHDR and CDR2 SFDVKD. V gave up 5 bases and J gave up 14 bases; unmatched junction bases: 16. CDR3 bases: TGTGCCACCAGTGCTGGACAGGGGAGGGGCAGATACGCGTATTTT. It encodes CATSAGQGRGRYAYF.

This rearrangement joins TRBV2 to TRBJ2-3; D is unclear. From germline, CDR1 is SNHLY and CDR2 FYNNEI. The CDR3 length is 15 residues. Trimming took off 6 bases at V and 2 bases at J, with 15 bases between the two ends. The CDR3 spells CASRARPWDTDTQYF. Written as DNA, the CDR3 is TGTGCCAGCAGGGCTAGGCCCTGGGACACAGATACGCAGTATTTT.

The V call is TRBV7-8, the J call TRBJ2-3; 8 bases fit TRBD2. The CDR3 has 14 amino acids. CDR1 and CDR2 from the germline V gene are SGHVS and FQNEAQ. After removal of 8 bases from V and 14 bases from J, the junction contained 18 bases not matched to a gene. The CDR3 loop reads CASWSGSGNRYVYF. CDR3 coding DNA: TGTGCCAGCTGGAGCGGGAGTGGGAACAGATACGTGTATTTT.